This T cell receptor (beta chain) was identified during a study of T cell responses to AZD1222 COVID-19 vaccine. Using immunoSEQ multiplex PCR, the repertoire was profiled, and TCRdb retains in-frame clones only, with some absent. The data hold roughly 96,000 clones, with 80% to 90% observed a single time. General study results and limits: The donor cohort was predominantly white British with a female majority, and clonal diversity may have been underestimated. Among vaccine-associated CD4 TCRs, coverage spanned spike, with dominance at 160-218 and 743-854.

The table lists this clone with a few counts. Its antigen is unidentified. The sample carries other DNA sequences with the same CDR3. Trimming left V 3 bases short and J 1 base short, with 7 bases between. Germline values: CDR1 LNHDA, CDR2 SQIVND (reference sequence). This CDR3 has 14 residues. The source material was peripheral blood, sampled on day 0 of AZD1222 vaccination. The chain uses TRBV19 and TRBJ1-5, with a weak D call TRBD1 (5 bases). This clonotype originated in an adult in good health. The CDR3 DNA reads TGTGCCAGTAGTATCAGGGACAGCAATCAGCCCCAGCATTTT. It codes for CASSIRDSNQPQHF.